This TCR beta chain comes out of a study of blood T cell repertoires in COVID-19. The CDR3 is made up of 13 amino acids. Germline CDR1 reads KGHDR; CDR2 reads SFDVKD. V shed 5 bases and J 4 bases; nucleotides not matched to a gene: 2. Clinical history reported by participants formed the basis on which cohorts were assigned. Generated by immunoSEQ multiplex PCR, the TCRdb table keeps only in-frame clones and is missing some. The sample comprises 150,000 to 200,000 clones, 78% of which are singletons, and roughly a sixth rests with the top ten. The sequencing input was PBMCs or T cells enriched from blood (not recorded which). The source is a woman in her forties or fifties who had recovered from COVID-19. This rearrangement joins TRBV24-1 to TRBJ1-2, with TRBD1 matching 8 bases. The CDR3 nucleotides read TGTGCCACCAGTGGGGACAGGAGCTATGGCTACACCTTC. Translating it yields CATSGDRSYGYTF.